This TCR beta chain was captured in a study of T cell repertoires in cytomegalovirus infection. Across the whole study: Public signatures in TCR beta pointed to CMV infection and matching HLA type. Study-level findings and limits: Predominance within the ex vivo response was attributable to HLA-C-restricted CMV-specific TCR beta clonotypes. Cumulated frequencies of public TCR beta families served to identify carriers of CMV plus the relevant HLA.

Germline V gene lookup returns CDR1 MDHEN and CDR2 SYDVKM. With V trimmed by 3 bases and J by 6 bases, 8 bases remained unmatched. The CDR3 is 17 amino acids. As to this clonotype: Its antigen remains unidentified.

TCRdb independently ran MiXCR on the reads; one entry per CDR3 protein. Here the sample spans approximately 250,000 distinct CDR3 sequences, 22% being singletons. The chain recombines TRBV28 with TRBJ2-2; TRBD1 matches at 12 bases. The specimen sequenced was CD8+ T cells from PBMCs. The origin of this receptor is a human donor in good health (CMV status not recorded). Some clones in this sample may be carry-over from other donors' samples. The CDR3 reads CASSLGTGGSPAGELFF. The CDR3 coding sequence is TGTGCCAGCAGTTTGGGGACAGGGGGCTCGCCGGCCGGGGAGCTGTTTTTT.